This record looks at one TCR beta chain sequence and its context. Its cognate antigen is unknown. This specimen comes from a study of CD8+ T cells in alopecia areata. Notes on the study in general: In patients, TCRs were shared less clearly than in mice, and HLA may possibly be involved. A great number of expanded lesional clones endured in scalp and blood during tofacitinib.

Treatment specified: oral pan-JAK inhibitor, 5-10 mg twice daily. Peripheral blood samples and lesional scalp punch biopsies were obtained from alopecia areata patients. Trimming left V 2 bases short and J 8 bases short, with 10 bases between. The CDR3 loop spans 13 amino acids. Germline values: CDR1 SGHTA, CDR2 FQGTGA. Sequencing used cDNA as its template, made by extracting RNA and reverse transcribing it. The table came from immunoSEQ multiplex PCR; TCRdb's copy has only in-frame clones and leaves some out. The table records tens of thousands of clones, less than 70% of them present only once. Source: CD8+ T cells sorted from blood, taken at week 4, from a patient treated with tofacitinib. The receptor was derived from a human donor with alopecia areata. V and J are TRBV7-3 and TRBJ2-1, with a possible D match to TRBD1 (6 bases). The CDR3 DNA is TGTGCCAGCAGCTTATTAGGGGGTGATGAGCAGTTCTTC. Protein product: CASSLLGGDEQFF.